This T cell receptor (beta chain) stems from a study of cytomegalovirus exposure and HLA in healthy donors. The overall study: Among the approximately 400 donors who were genotyped, roughly 85% fell in the genetic ancestry cluster that is associated with self-reported Caucasian donors. Points from the study as a whole: It was approximately 170 TCR beta chains that were listed as cytomegalovirus-associated. TCR beta V- and J-gene trimming, according to a later analysis, was linked to a missense DCLRE1C variant. No immune exposure information besides CMV serostatus was available.

The CDR3 sequence is 15 residues long. Trimming cost V 3 bases and J 4 bases, with 15 bases left between them. The germline V gene has CDR1 GTSNPN and CDR2 SVGIG (reference sequence). Primers included in the PCR were 60 Vbeta and 13 Jbeta primers. TCRdb's copy holds only in-frame clones and misses some; the assay was immunoSEQ multiplex PCR. Here the sample spans around 150,000 clones, around 81% being singletons. This clone has more than one count but fewer than ten. Its cognate antigen is unknown. This clonotype originated in a male donor in good health and CMV-seronegative. The V and J genes are TRBV30 and TRBJ2-2; a weak D match, TRBD2 (6 bases). The sample was PBMCs. CDR3 protein: CAWRPISGFTGELFF. The CDR3, as DNA: TGTGCCTGGAGGCCGATTAGCGGATTCACCGGGGAGCTGTTTTTT. Full variable domain (missing parts from reference TRBV30 and TRBJ2-2): SQTIHQWPATLVQPVGSPLSLECTVEGTSNPNLYWYRQAAGRGLQLLFYSVGIGQISSEVPQNLSASRPQDRQFILSSKKLLLSDSGFYLCAWRPISGFTGELFFGEGSRLTVL.